The source of this T cell receptor (beta chain) is a study of control samples from healthy donors and cancer patients. Sequencing was performed with immunoSEQ multiplex PCR; in TCRdb, only in-frame clones are kept and a portion is missing. The repertoire has about 130,000 clones, 75% to 95% of them found once; the top ten carry under 3%. Germline lookup yields CDR1 LNHNV and CDR2 YYDKDF (reference sequence). The ends lost 4 bases at V and 3 bases at J; junction bases unmatched: 5. This CDR3 contains 15 residues. Sequencing was carried out using blood. This sequence was found in a man in his forties or fifties in good health. This chain uses TRBV15 with TRBJ1-4, with 7 bases identical to TRBD1. CDR3 sequence (DNA): TGTGCCACCAGCACCACCAGGGGGTCTAATGAAAAACTGTTTTTT. Protein: CATSTTRGSNEKLFF. Looking up the rest from reference TRBV15 and TRBJ1-4 gives the full variable domain: DAMVIQNPRYQVTQFGKPVTLSCSQTLNHNVMYWYQQKSSQAPKLLFHYYDKDFNNEADTPDNFQSRRPNTSFCFLDIRSPGLGDTAMYLCATSTTRGSNEKLFFGSGTQLSVL.